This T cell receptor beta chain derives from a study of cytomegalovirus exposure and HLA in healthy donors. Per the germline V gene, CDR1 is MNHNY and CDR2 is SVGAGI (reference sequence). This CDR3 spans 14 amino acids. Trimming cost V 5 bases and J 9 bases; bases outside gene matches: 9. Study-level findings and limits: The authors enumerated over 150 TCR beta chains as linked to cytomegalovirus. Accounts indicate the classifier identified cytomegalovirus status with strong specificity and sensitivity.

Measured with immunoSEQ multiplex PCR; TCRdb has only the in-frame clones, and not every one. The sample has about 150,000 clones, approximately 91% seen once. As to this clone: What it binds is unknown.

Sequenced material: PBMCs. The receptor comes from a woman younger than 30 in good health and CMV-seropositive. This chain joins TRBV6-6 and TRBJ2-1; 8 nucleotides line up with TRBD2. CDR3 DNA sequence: TGTGCCAGCAGTCGACTAGCGACAGACGGTGAGCAGTTCTTC. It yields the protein CASSRLATDGEQFF.